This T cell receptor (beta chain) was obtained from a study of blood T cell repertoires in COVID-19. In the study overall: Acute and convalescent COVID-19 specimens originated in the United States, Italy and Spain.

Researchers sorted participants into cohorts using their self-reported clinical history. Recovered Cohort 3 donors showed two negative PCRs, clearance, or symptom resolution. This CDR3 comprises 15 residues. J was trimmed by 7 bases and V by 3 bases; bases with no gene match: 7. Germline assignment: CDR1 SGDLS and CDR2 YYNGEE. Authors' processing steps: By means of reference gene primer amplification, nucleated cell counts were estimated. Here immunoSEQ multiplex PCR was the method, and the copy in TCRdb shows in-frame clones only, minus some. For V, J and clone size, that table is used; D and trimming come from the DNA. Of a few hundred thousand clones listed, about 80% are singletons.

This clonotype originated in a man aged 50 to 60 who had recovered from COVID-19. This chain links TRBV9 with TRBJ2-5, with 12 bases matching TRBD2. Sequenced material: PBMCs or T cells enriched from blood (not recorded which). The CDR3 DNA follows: TGTGCCAGCAGCGCGGCGACTAGCGGGAGTGGGACCCAGTACTTC. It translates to CASSAATSGSGTQYF.